This is a list of T cell receptor beta chains from one sample in a study of follicular helper T cells after annual influenza vaccination. The protocol was immunoSEQ multiplex PCR, while the TCRdb copy is restricted to in-frame clones and leaves out a portion. The repertoire has roughly 10,000 clones, less than 80% of them found once; the top ten carry around 0.89%. This sample comprised CXCR5- memory CD4+ T cells sorted from blood, obtained 6 weeks after influenza vaccination. Every receptor here comes from an adult who received the influenza vaccine. Both conserved end residues are part of each CDR3. Each record gives: clone size, D gene, V gene, J gene, CDR3 DNA, CDR3 protein. The D gene is left open where the match is weak. Size tells how often a clone was seen (once, few, many) or the class of an expanded clone, and some rows leave it out.

.	.	TRBV7-2	TRBJ1-4	TGTGCCAGCAGCGCCGGTTGGGGGGCAGGGGAGGAGGAAAAACTGTTTTTT	CASSAGWGAGEEEKLFF
few	.	TRBV5-1	TRBJ1-2	TGCGCCAGCAGCTTGGTTGGGGGAAATAACTATGGCTACACCTTC	CASSLVGGNNYGYTF
.	.	TRBV29-1	TRBJ2-2	TGCAGCGTTCGGGACGCATATTATGATACCGGGGAGCTGTTTTTT	CSVRDAYYDTGELFF
.	TRBD2	TRBV6-5	TRBJ2-7	TGTGCCAGCAGTTACTCCCCGGGGGGTTCTCCCTACGAGCAGTACTTC	CASSYSPGGSPYEQYF
.	.	TRBV21-1	TRBJ2-1	TGTGCCAGCAGCCAACGGGGCAGGGGGCCTCATGAGCAGTTCTTC	CASSQRGRGPHEQFF
.	.	TRBV6-6	TRBJ1-1	TGTGCCAGCAGCTCCGGGAAGGGGACTGAAGCTTTCTTT	CASSSGKGTEAFF
.	.	TRBV5-1	TRBJ2-2	TGCGCCAGCAGCTTTCTAGTTGGTACCGGGGAGCTGTTTTTT	CASSFLVGTGELFF
once	.	TRBV6-5	TRBJ2-2	TGTGCCAGCAGTTCCTTGGTGCTTAGGTCCGGGGAGCTGTTTTTT	CASSSLVLRSGELFF
.	.	TRBV11-3	TRBJ1-1	TGTGCCAGCAGCTCCAGGTGGGGTGACACTGAAGCTTTCTTT	CASSSRWGDTEAFF
.	.	TRBV6-4	TRBJ2-1	TGTGCCAGCAGTGTAGATCGGGTCAATGAGCAGTTCTTC	CASSVDRVNEQFF
.	.	TRBV7-3	TRBJ2-3	TGTGCCAGCAGCTCCATGGGGGGCCCGCCAGATACGCAGTATTTT	CASSSMGGPPDTQYF
.	TRBD2	TRBV7-3	TRBJ2-5	TGTGCCAGCAGCCCTCGGCGGGGGGATTCAGAGACCCAGTACTTC	CASSPRRGDSETQYF
.	.	TRBV19	TRBJ1-5	TGTGCCAGTAGTCATAGTGGGGCCCGCAATCAGCCCCAGCATTTT	CASSHSGARNQPQHF
.	.	TRBV7-3	TRBJ2-5	TGTGCCAGCAGCTCCAGACTAGTTTTAGAGACCCAGTACTTC	CASSSRLVLETQYF
.	.	TRBV12-5	TRBJ1-2	TGTGCTAGTGGTTTGGTCACAGACCTGGCTAATGGCTACACCTTC	CASGLVTDLANGYTF
.	.	TRBV2	TRBJ2-7	TGTGCCAGCAAAGCGGAAAGGTCGTCCTACGAGCAGTACTTC	CASKAERSSYEQYF
.	TRBD2	TRBV5-4	TRBJ2-5	TGTGCCAGCAGCTTGGTAGGCCCTAGCGGGGCGAAAGAGACCCAGTACTTC	CASSLVGPSGAKETQYF
.	TRBD1	TRBV5-1	TRBJ2-7	TGCGCCAGCAGCCTGGACAGGGGAGGTTACGAGCAGTACTTC	CASSLDRGGYEQYF
.	TRBD2	TRBV7-2	TRBJ2-1	TGTGCCAGCAGGCTAGCGGGGGTCGCAACGCTTAATGAGCAGTTCTTC	CASRLAGVATLNEQFF
once	TRBD1	TRBV7-9	TRBJ1-3	TGTGCCAGCAGCACCAGGGGGCGAGGCCTCTACTCTGGAAACACCATATATTTT	CASSTRGRGLYSGNTIYF
.	.	TRBV11-3	TRBJ1-2	TGTGCCAGCAGCCCTAGGGGGGTTTCCTATGGCTACACCTTC	CASSPRGVSYGYTF
.	.	TRBV15	TRBJ1-5	TGTGCCACCAGCAGCCCCGGGAACCCCCCGGGTGGCAATCAGCCCCAGCATTTT	CATSSPGNPPGGNQPQHF
once	TRBD1	TRBV6-5	TRBJ2-7	TGTGCCAGCAGTTACTGGGGACAGGGGGTTGTTGAGCAGTACTTC	CASSYWGQGVVEQYF
.	.	TRBV5-6	TRBJ1-4	TGTGCCAGCAGCTTGATCGGGGACCTGTCTAATGAAAAACTGTTTTTT	CASSLIGDLSNEKLFF
.	TRBD1	TRBV7-9	TRBJ1-5	TGTGCCAGCAGCGGGACAGGGGACACCAATCAGCCCCAGCATTTT	CASSGTGDTNQPQHF
few	.	TRBV7-8	TRBJ2-7	TGTGCCAGCAGCCCAAGAACTTACGAGCAGTACTTC	CASSPRTYEQYF
.	.	TRBV7-9	TRBJ1-1	TGTGCCAGCAGCGGAGCGGGTTTCACGGCTTTCTTT	CASSGAGFTAFF
.	TRBD1	TRBV6-5	TRBJ2-7	TGTGCCAGCAGTTATCAAACAGGGGGAACCTACGAGCAGTACTTC	CASSYQTGGTYEQYF
.	TRBD1	TRBV19	TRBJ1-5	TGTGCCAGTAGCCGGGGACAGGTTAGCAATCAGCCCCAGCATTTT	CASSRGQVSNQPQHF
.	.	TRBV11-3	TRBJ1-1	TGTGCCAGCAGCCTAGGACACATTGGGAACACTGAAGCTTTCTTT	CASSLGHIGNTEAFF
.	.	TRBV19	TRBJ1-2	TGTGCCAGTAGTATGAGTCAGAGGGCCTATGGCTACACCTTC	CASSMSQRAYGYTF
.	.	TRBV27	TRBJ2-6	TGTGCCAGCAGTGCCGCGGACACGGCCGGGGCCAACGTCCTGACTTTC	CASSAADTAGANVLTF
.	.	TRBV5-1	TRBJ1-4	TGCGCCAGCAGCTTGATGTGGGCAGGGGAAAAACTGTTTTTT	CASSLMWAGEKLFF
.	.	TRBV4-3	TRBJ1-5	TGCGCCAGCAGCCAAGAGGTATCATCAAATCAGCCCCAGCATTTT	CASSQEVSSNQPQHF
.	TRBD1	TRBV19	TRBJ1-2	TGTGCCAGTACCCCTACGGACAGGGGACATGGCTACACCTTC	CASTPTDRGHGYTF
.	TRBD1	TRBV6-1	TRBJ1-2	TGTGCCAGCAGTGAATACAGGGGGCATGGCTACACCTTC	CASSEYRGHGYTF
.	.	TRBV11-3	TRBJ2-1	TGTGCCAGCAGCTTATCTGGAAGCTCCTACAATGAGCAGTTCTTC	CASSLSGSSYNEQFF
.	.	TRBV15	TRBJ1-1	TGTGCCACCAGCAGATTTGGTATCGAGTCTGAAGCTTTCTTT	CATSRFGIESEAFF
once	.	TRBV2	TRBJ2-3	TGTGCCAGCAGGTCTGGGACTTGGGGTTCGCAGTATTTT	CASRSGTWGSQYF
.	TRBD1	TRBV13	TRBJ2-7	TGTGCCAGCAGCTCGACAGGGGGCTCCTACGAGCAGTACTTC	CASSSTGGSYEQYF